One and the same sample provided the 18 T cell receptor beta chains below, sequenced in a study of cytomegalovirus exposure and HLA in healthy donors. PCR primers comprised 60 Vbeta and 13 Jbeta primers. Clones were read by immunoSEQ multiplex PCR, and TCRdb kept only the in-frame ones, dropping some. The sample comprises about 180,000 clones, around four fifths of which are singletons, and 1.4% rests with the top ten. Sequencing was carried out using PBMCs. The receptors shown here come from a man younger than 35 in good health and CMV-seronegative.

The chain links TRBV2 to TRBJ2-2, with a tentative D call TRBD1 (6 bases). CDR3 length: 13 residues. Deletions cut 5 bases from V and 7 bases from J, with 11 bases between. Germline V gene sequence: CDR1 SNHLY, CDR2 FYNNEI. CDR3 nucleotides: TGTGCCAGCAGTCGACAGGATCTCGGGGAGCTGTTTTTT. Translated, it gives CASSRQDLGELFF.

The chain joins TRBV19 to TRBJ2-7; TRBD2 matches 8 bases. The CDR3 covers 14 residues. CDR1 and CDR2 (germline): LNHDA, SQIVND (reference sequence). V was clipped by 3 bases and J by 3 bases; unmatched bases: 4. The DNA for the CDR3 is TGTGCCAGTAGTATCCGGGAGGGGATCTACGAGCAGTACTTC. Translated: CASSIREGIYEQYF.

As to this clone: A junction boundary mismatches the germline segment, possibly from a read error. The chain employs TRBV7-6 and TRBJ2-7, with 8 bases lining up with TRBD1. The CDR3 runs to 17 residues. Germline CDR1 and CDR2: SGHVS and FNYEAQ. CDR3 region: CASSLVLRQGTSNEQYF. CDR3 sequence (DNA): TGTGCCAGCAGCTTGGTCCTAAGACAGGGGACCTCCAACGAGCAGTACTTC.

Remarks on this clone: A junction boundary mismatches the germline segment, possibly from a read error. This chain uses TRBV7-7 with TRBJ2-5; 8 positions agree with TRBD1. Germline V lookup: CDR1 SSHAT, CDR2 FNYEAQ (reference sequence). This CDR3 is built from 13 residues. The CDR3 sequence is CASSRTGKETQYF. The CDR3 bases are TGTGCTAGCAGTCGGACAGGGAAAGAGACCCAGTACTTC.

In its sample, this clone was seen once. This sequence joins TRBV2 and TRBJ1-6; D is possibly TRBD1 (5 bases). With 4 bases removed from V and 2 bases from J, the gap between germline ends came to 6 bases. CDR3 length: 14 residues. The V gene's germline CDR1 is SNHLY and CDR2 FYNNEI. This chain's CDR3 is CASSGQPYNSPLHF. CDR3 bases: TGTGCCAGCAGTGGACAGCCCTATAATTCACCCCTCCACTTT.

The chain joins TRBV27 to TRBJ1-5, with D possibly being TRBD1 (5 bases). The CDR3 spans 15 residues. In germline, CDR1 is MNHEY, CDR2 SMNVEV (reference sequence). Trimming stripped 3 bases from V and 0 bases from J, with 9 bases between. In DNA, the CDR3 is TGTGCCAGCAGTTTTAACGGGGGTAGCAATCAGCCCCAGCATTTT. Amino acids: CASSFNGGSNQPQHF.

CDR3 in amino acids: CASSPSYKPAPYGYTF. The CDR3 coding sequence is TGTGCCAGCAGCCCTTCTTATAAACCTGCGCCCTATGGCTACACCTTC. V and J are TRBV27 and TRBJ1-2; D gene unclear. The V gene lost 6 bases and the J gene lost 4 bases, with 21 bases spanning the gap. The CDR3 consists of 16 residues. Germline V CDR1 and CDR2: MNHEY, SMNVEV (reference sequence).

The chain has TRBV7-2 and TRBJ2-2; the D gene is possibly TRBD1 (6 bases). The germline gives CDR1 SGHTA, CDR2 FQGNSA. CDR3 size: 12 residues. V shed 5 bases and J shed 6 bases, with 7 bases lying between them. In DNA, the CDR3 is TGTGCCAGCAGCAAGGGGGCCGGGGAGCTGTTTTTT. Its protein product is CASSKGAGELFF.

This chain uses TRBV2 with TRBJ1-1; 8 bases are a match to TRBD1. The CDR3 runs to 16 residues. Trimming took 6 bases from V and 4 from J; bases not matched to a gene: 13. Germline CDR1 and CDR2: SNHLY and FYNNEI. CDR3 in amino acids: CASSRATGQGSTEAFF. The CDR3 nucleotides are TGTGCCAGCAGCCGAGCAACCGGACAGGGTTCCACTGAAGCTTTCTTT.

The chain uses TRBV28 and TRBJ1-2; D is perhaps TRBD1 (6 bases). This CDR3 is 12 amino acids long. Germline V lookup: CDR1 MDHEN, CDR2 SYDVKM. The ends were cut back, 10 bases at V and 7 bases at J, with 16 bases in the middle. The CDR3: CATETGRGGYTF. The CDR3 nucleotides are TGTGCCACCGAAACAGGGAGAGGTGGCTACACCTTC.

This chain's CDR3 is CASSSRTGESYEQYF. The CDR3 DNA is TGTGCCAGCAGCTCCAGGACAGGGGAAAGCTACGAGCAGTACTTC. This chain uses TRBV7-2 with TRBJ2-7; TRBD1 matches 9 bases. Germline loops: CDR1 SGHTA, CDR2 FQGNSA. The J segment lost 3 bases and the V segment lost 4 bases, leaving 7 bases of the junction unmatched. The CDR3 contains 15 residues.

This chain joins TRBV11-2 and TRBJ1-4, with TRBD1 identical over 8 bases. CDR1 and CDR2 from the germline V gene are SGHAT and FQNNGV. Trimming removed 0 bases from V and 5 bases from J; junction bases left unmatched: 5. The CDR3 runs to 16 residues. The CDR3, as DNA: TGTGCCAGCAGCTTAGATCGTCAGGGGGCGAATGAAAAACTGTTTTTT. Its translation: CASSLDRQGANEKLFF.

This sequence joins TRBV27 and TRBJ2-2; a possible D gene is TRBD1 (6 bases). The V end was cut by 5 bases, the J end by 2 bases, with 21 bases between. The CDR3 loop spans 18 amino acids. The germline CDR1 and CDR2 sequences are MNHEY and SMNVEV (reference sequence). Here the CDR3 reads CASSPITGKTANTGELFF. The CDR3 DNA sequence: TGTGCCAGCAGTCCAATTACAGGGAAAACCGCTAACACCGGGGAGCTGTTTTTT.

This clone turned up a few times. CDR3 DNA: TGTGCCAGCAGTTTCCGGGTTACCTACGAGCAGTACTTC. Translation gives CASSFRVTYEQYF. This sequence joins TRBV27 and TRBJ2-7; no clear D. Deletions cut 3 bases from V and 2 bases from J, with 8 bases between. In germline, CDR1 is MNHEY, CDR2 SMNVEV (reference sequence). This CDR3 contains 13 residues.

The chain is built from TRBV7-2 and TRBJ2-1; D is ambiguous. The CDR3 length is 12 residues. Germline V CDR1 and CDR2: SGHTA, FQGNSA. Trimming shortened V by 2 bases and J by 12 bases, and 11 bases separated the two germline ends. The CDR3 region is CASSLLALRQFF. Here the CDR3 DNA reads TGTGCCAGCAGCTTACTGGCCTTAAGGCAGTTCTTC.

This rearrangement joins TRBV30 to TRBJ2-1; maybe TRBD1 (6 bases). Germline V gene sequence: CDR1 GTSNPN, CDR2 SVGIG (reference sequence). Between the trimmed V and J ends, which lost 4 bases and 1 base, there was a span of 14 bases. The CDR3 runs to 15 residues. The CDR3: CAWISRGYSYNEQFF. In nucleotides, the CDR3 is TGTGCCTGGATATCGAGGGGGTATTCCTACAATGAGCAGTTCTTC.

The CDR3 spells CASSLALGGEQYF. The CDR3, as DNA: TGTGCCAGCAGCTTGGCCTTGGGGGGCGAGCAGTACTTC. The chain couples TRBV5-6 to TRBJ2-7; D might be TRBD2 (6 bases). Between the trimmed V and J ends, which lost 0 bases and 6 bases, there was a span of 10 bases. The CDR3 spans 13 residues. Germline V gene lookup returns CDR1 SGHDT and CDR2 YYEEEE.

V and J are TRBV25-1 and TRBJ2-5, with D perhaps TRBD2 (7 bases). CDR1 MGHDK and CDR2 SYGVNS come from the germline V gene. The CDR3 runs to 15 residues. V dropped 1 base and J dropped 1 base, with 10 bases sitting between them. The CDR3 DNA follows: TGTGCCAGCAGTGAATTCCGGGGGGCCCAAGAGACCCAGTACTTC. Translating gives CASSEFRGAQETQYF.